This TCR beta chain was identified in a study of T-cell memory formation after mild COVID-19. Study summary: Largely donor-specific sequence clusters came from a couple of donors. Study observations and caveats: Clones which contracted sat mainly in CM and EM if CD4+, and in EMRA if CD8+. The appearance of some responding clones in pre-infection memory suggested that cross-reactive memory joined.

With constant-segment primers, 5'RACE yielded cDNA libraries of TCR alpha and TCR beta that carried sample barcodes and UMIs. In TCRdb, the 5' RACE reads were re-called with MiXCR into one record per CDR3 protein. The data hold roughly 86,000 distinct CDR3 sequences, with about 13% observed a single time. Note on this clonotype: The antigen is undetermined.

The source of this sequence is an adult woman who had mild COVID-19 (a few samples of this study predate the infection). Cell type and time point are not known. Sequencing was done on a sample of PBMCs or a T cell subset sorted from them (not recorded which).

The CDR3 DNA sequence: TGCGCCAGCAGCCCACCCGGGAGTATCGGATCCTCCTACGAGCAGTACTTC. Translating it yields CASSPPGSIGSSYEQYF. V usage is TRBV4-1 and J usage is TRBJ2-7; D is perhaps TRBD2 (6 bases). The CDR3 is made up of 17 amino acids. Germline CDR1 is MGHRA and CDR2 is YSYEKL. Deletions cut 4 bases from V and 0 bases from J, with 19 bases between.